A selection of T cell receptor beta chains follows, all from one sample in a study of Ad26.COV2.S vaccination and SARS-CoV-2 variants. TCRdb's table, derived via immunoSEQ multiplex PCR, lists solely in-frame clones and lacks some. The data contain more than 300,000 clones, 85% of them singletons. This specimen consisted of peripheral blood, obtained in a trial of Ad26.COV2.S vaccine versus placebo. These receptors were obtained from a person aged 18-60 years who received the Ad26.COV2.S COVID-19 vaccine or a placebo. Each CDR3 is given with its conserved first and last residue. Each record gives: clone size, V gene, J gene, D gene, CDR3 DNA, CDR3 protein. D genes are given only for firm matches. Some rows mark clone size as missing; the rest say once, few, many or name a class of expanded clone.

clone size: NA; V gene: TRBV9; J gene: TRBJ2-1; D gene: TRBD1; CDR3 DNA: TGTGCCAGCAGCTTACGATTCCGGGACAGCAGGCAGTTCTTC; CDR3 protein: CASSLRFRDSRQFF
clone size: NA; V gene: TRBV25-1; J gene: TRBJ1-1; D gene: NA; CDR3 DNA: TGTGCCAGCAGTGAAAGTCAGGTGAACACTGAAGCTTTCTTT; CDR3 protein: CASSESQVNTEAFF
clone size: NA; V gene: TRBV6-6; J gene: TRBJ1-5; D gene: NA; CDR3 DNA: TGTGCCAGCAGTTGGCGCAATCAGCCCCAGCATTTT; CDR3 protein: CASSWRNQPQHF
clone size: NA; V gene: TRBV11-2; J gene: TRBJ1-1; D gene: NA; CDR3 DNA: TGTGCCAGCAGCCAACGGGGGAGAACCTTGAACACTGAAGCTTTCTTT; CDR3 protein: CASSQRGRTLNTEAFF
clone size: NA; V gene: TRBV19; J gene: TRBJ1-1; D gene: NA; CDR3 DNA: TGTGCCAGTAGTATATCAAGAGGGCGGGACACTGAAGCTTTCTTT; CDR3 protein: CASSISRGRDTEAFF
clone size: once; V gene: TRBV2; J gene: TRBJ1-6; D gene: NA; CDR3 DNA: TGTGCCAGCATCCTAGATGGATATGGGGGGATTTCACCCCTCCACTTT; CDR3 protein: CASILDGYGGISPLHF
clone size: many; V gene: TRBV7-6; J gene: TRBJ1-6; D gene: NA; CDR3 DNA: TGTGCCAGCAGCTCGTCCAGGGCCCGATGCGATTCACCCCTCCACTTT; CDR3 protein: CASSSSRARCDSPLHF
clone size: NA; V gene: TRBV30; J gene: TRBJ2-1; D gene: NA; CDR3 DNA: TGTGCCTGGAGTTTGTTAGGCCGCAATGAGCAGTTCTTC; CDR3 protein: CAWSLLGRNEQFF
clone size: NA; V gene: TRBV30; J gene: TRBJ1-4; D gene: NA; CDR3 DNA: TGTGCCTCCCCGGACTCAACTAATGAAAAACTGTTTTTT; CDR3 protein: CASPDSTNEKLFF
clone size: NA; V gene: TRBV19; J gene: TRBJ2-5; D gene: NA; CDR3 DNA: TGTGCCAGTACCGATCAGACACGGACCACCCAAGAGACCCAGTACTTC; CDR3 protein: CASTDQTRTTQETQYF
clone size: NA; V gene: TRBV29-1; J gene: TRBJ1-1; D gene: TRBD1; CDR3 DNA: TGCAGCGTTGAACAGGGGACAGGGGCTGAAGCTTTCTTT; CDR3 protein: CSVEQGTGAEAFF
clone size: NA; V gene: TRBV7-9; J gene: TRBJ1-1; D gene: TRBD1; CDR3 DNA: TGTGCCAGCAGCTTAGATCCGGGACAGCAATCAACTGAAGCTTTCTTT; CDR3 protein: CASSLDPGQQSTEAFF
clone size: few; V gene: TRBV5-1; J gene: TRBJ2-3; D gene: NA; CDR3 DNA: TGCGCCAGCAGCTTGGAGGCAGATACGCAGTATTTT; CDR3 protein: CASSLEADTQYF
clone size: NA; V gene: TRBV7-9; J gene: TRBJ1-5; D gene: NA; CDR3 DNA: TGTGCCAGCAGCCGGATAGGGGGCAATCAGCCCCAGCATTTT; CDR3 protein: CASSRIGGNQPQHF
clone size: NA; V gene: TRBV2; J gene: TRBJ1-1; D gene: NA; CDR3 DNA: TGTGCCAGCAGTGGGGACGTTCCTATGAACACTGAAGCTTTCTTT; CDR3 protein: CASSGDVPMNTEAFF
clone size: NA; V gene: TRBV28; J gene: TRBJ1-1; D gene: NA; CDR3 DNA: TGTGCCAGCAGTTTTCCCCCCGAGGGACACTCAGAGGGGAGGAACACTGAAGCTTTCTTT; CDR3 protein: CASSFPPEGHSEGRNTEAFF
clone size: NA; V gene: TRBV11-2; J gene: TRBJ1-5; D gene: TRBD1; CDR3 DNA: TGTGCCAGCAGCTTAGGGACAGGGCGCAATCAGCCCCAGCATTTT; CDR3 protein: CASSLGTGRNQPQHF
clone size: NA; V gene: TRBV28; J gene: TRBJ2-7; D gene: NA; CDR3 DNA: TGTGCCAGCAGTTACGGGGGGCCCTCCTACGAGCAGTACTTC; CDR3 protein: CASSYGGPSYEQYF
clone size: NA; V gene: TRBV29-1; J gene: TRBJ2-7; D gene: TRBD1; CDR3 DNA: TGCAGCGGTAGCCCGGGACAGGGGACCTACGAGCAGTACTTC; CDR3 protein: CSGSPGQGTYEQYF
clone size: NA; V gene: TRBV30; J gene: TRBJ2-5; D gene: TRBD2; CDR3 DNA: TGTGCCTGGAGTGTGGCTAGCGGGGGGGCAGGAGAGACCCAGTACTTC; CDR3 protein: CAWSVASGGAGETQYF
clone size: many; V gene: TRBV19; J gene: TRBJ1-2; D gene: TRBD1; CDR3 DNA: TGTGCCAGTAGTTTGGCCGGGACAGGGGCTTTCAACTATGGCTACACCTTC; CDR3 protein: CASSLAGTGAFNYGYTF
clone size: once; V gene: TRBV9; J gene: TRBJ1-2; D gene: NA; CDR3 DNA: TGTGCCAGCAGGCAGGGGATCTATGGCTACACCTTC; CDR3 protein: CASRQGIYGYTF
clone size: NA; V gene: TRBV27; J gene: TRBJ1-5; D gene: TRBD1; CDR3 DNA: TGTGCCAGCAGTTTATCCGGCCGTTTTGTGGACAGGGGAAGCAATCAGCCCCAGCATTTT; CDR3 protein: CASSLSGRFVDRGSNQPQHF
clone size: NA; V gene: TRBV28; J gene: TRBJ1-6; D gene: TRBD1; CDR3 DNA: TGTGCCAGCAGTCCCCTCCACCTTGGACAGGAGGGGAATTCACCCCTCCACTTT; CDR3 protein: CASSPLHLGQEGNSPLHF
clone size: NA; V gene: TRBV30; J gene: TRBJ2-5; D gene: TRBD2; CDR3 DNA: TGTGCCTGGACGGTCGGCGGGGGGGCGTTAGGAGAGACCCAGTACTTC; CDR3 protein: CAWTVGGGALGETQYF
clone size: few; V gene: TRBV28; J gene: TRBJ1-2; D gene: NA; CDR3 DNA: TGTGCCAGCAGTTCAGGACAGCTCTATGGCTACACCTTC; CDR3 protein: CASSSGQLYGYTF
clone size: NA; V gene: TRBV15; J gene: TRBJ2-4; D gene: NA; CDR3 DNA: TGTGCCACCAGCAGCCTCCTGACCGGGGAAGCCAAAAACATTCAGTACTTC; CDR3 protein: CATSSLLTGEAKNIQYF
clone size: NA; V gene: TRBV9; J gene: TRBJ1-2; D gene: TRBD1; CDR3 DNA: TGTGCCAGCAGCACTCGGACAGGGGTGAACTATGGCTACACCTTC; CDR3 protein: CASSTRTGVNYGYTF
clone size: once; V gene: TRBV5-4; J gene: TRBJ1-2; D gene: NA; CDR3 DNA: TGTGCCAGCAAACCCGGGACGCAGGATAGCGCTAACTATGGCTACACCTTC; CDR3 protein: CASKPGTQDSANYGYTF
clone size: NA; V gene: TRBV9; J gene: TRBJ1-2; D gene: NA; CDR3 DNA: TGTGCCAGCAGCGCCCAACTTGGGGGGGCGGAAGGCTACACCTTC; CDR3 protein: CASSAQLGGAEGYTF
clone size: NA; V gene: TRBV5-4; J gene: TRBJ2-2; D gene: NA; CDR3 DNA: TGTGCCAGCAGCTTCGGGACACCCAGAACCGGGGAGCTGTTTTTT; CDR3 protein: CASSFGTPRTGELFF
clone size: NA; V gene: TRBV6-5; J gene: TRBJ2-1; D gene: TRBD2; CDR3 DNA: TGTGCCAGCAGTCGGGGGGAATCCTACAATGAGCAGTTCTTC; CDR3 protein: CASSRGESYNEQFF
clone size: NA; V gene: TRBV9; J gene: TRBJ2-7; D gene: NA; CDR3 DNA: TGTGCCAGCAGCGCAACCTACGAGCAGTACTTC; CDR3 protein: CASSATYEQYF
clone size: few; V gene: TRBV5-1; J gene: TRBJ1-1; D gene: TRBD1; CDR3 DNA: TGCGCCAGCAGCTCCCGACAGGGGCCGAACACTGAAGCTTTCTTT; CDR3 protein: CASSSRQGPNTEAFF
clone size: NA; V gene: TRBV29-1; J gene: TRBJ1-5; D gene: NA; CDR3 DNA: TGCAGCGCCGACGGACCGACGGGTCAGCCCCAGCATTTT; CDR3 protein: CSADGPTGQPQHF
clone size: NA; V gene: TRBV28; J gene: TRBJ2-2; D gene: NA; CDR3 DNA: TGTGCCAGCAGTAGGCGGGAAAACACCGGGGAGCTGTTTTTT; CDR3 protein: CASSRRENTGELFF
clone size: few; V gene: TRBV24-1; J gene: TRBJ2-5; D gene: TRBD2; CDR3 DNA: TGTGCCACCAGTGACCGACAGGCTAGCGGGGCCCAAGAGACCCAGTACTTC; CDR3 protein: CATSDRQASGAQETQYF
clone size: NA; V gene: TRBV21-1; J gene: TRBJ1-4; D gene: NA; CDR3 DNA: TGTGCCAGCAGCAAAGACGGGGCAGGGGCTACTAATGAAAAACTGTTTTTT; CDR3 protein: CASSKDGAGATNEKLFF
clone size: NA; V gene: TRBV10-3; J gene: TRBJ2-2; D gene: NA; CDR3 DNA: TGTGCCATCAGTGAGTCCAGCCTGAACACCGGGGAGCTGTTTTTT; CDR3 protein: CAISESSLNTGELFF
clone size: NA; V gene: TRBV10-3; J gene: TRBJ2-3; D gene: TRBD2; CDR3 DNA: TGTGCCATCAGTGGAACTAGCGGGGGGTTTTCTAGCACAGATACGCAGTATTTT; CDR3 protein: CAISGTSGGFSSTDTQYF
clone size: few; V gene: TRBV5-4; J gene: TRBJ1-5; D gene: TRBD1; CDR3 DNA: TGTGCCAGCAGCTTGGACAGGGGAAATCAGCCCCAGCATTTT; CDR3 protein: CASSLDRGNQPQHF
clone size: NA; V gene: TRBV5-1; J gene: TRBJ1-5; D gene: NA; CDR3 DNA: TGCGCCAGCAGCTTGACTGGGGGTAGTCAGCCCCAGCATTTT; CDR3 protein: CASSLTGGSQPQHF
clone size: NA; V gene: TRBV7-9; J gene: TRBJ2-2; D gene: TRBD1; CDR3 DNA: TGTGCCAGCAGCTTCCAGGGGGCCGGGGAGCTGTTTTTT; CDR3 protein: CASSFQGAGELFF
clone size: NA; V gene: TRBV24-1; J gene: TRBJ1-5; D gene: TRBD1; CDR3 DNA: TGTGCCACCAGTGGGGACAGGGGGGACAATCAGCCCCAGCATTTT; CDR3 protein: CATSGDRGDNQPQHF
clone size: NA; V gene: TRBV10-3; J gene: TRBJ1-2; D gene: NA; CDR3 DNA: TGTGCCATCAGTGACAGGCTTTCAGACTATGGCTACACCTTC; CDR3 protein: CAISDRLSDYGYTF
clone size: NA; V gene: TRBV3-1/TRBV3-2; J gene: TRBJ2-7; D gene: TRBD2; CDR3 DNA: TGTGCCAGCAGCCCTAGCGGGGACCTCGCCTCCTACGAGCAGTACTTC; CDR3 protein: CASSPSGDLASYEQYF
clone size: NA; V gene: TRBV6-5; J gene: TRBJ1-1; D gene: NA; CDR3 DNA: TGTGCCAGCAGGGATTACCGGGTTAGCCAAGCTTTCTTT; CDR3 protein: CASRDYRVSQAFF
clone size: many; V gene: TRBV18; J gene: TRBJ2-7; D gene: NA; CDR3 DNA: TGTGCCAGCTCACCACAGTCCCAGACCTACGAGCAGTACTTC; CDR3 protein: CASSPQSQTYEQYF
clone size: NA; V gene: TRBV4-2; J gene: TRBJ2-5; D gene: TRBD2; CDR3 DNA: TGTGCCAGCAGAGAGACTAGCGGACCCCAAGAGACCCAGTACTTC; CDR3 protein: CASRETSGPQETQYF
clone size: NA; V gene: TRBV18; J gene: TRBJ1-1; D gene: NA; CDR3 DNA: TGTGCCAGCTCAGAGACACTGAACACTGAAGCTTTCTTT; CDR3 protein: CASSETLNTEAFF
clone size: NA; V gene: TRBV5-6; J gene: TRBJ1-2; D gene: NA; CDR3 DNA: TGTGCCAGCAGCTTTTCGACTAACTATGGCTACACCTTC; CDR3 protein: CASSFSTNYGYTF
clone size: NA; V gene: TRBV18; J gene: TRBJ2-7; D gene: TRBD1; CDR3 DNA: TGTGCCAGCTCGGGGACAGGGCTCTACGAGCAGTACTTC; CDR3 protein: CASSGTGLYEQYF
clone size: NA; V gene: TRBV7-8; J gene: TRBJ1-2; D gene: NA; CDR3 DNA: TGTGCCAGCAGCTTAGCCGGGACAATGGTCAACTATGGCTACACCTTC; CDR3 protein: CASSLAGTMVNYGYTF
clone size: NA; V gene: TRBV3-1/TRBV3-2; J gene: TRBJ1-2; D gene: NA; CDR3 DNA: TGTGCCAGCAGCCAAGATAGCCAGGGCTATGGCTACACCTTC; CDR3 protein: CASSQDSQGYGYTF
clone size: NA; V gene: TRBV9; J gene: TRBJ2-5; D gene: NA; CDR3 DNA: TGTGCCAGCAGCGTAGTAGGCGGGGATACAGAGACCCAGTACTTC; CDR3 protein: CASSVVGGDTETQYF
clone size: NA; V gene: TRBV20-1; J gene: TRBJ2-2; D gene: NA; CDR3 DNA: TGCAGTGCTGCGAGGGGGGTGGAGCTGTTTTTT; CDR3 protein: CSAARGVELFF
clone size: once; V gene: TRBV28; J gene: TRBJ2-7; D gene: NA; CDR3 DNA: TGTGCCAGCAGTTTGCTAGGGGCAGGTCCCTACGAGCAGTACTTC; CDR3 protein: CASSLLGAGPYEQYF